This T cell receptor (beta chain) was sequenced in a study of blood T cell repertoires in COVID-19. Overall study context: COVID-19 samples from acute and convalescent phases originated in the United States, Italy and Spain. PBMCs, B-cell-depleted T cells, or T cells were the source of the cDNA or gDNA that made up the material.

This CDR3 has 13 residues. Trimming took off 10 bases at V and 8 bases at J, with 17 bases between the two ends. Germline CDR1 and CDR2: LGHDT and YNNKEL (reference sequence). As processed by the authors: Reference gene primer amplification yielded estimated nucleated cell counts. The repertoire was sequenced with immunoSEQ multiplex PCR; TCRdb's copy has only in-frame clones and lacks some. The DNA gave D and trimming, while V, J and clone size come from that table. The sample carries roughly 16,000 clones, around 77% recorded once. V gene TRBV3-1 (or the pseudogene TRBV3-2) combines with J gene TRBJ2-2, with a weak D call TRBD1 (6 bases). The clonotype was recovered from a human donor in a cohort sampled during active COVID-19. The sequenced material came from peripheral blood. DNA for the CDR3: TGTGCCACGGGGAAGGGGGACGAAGGGGAGCTGTTTTTT. It is translated as CATGKGDEGELFF.